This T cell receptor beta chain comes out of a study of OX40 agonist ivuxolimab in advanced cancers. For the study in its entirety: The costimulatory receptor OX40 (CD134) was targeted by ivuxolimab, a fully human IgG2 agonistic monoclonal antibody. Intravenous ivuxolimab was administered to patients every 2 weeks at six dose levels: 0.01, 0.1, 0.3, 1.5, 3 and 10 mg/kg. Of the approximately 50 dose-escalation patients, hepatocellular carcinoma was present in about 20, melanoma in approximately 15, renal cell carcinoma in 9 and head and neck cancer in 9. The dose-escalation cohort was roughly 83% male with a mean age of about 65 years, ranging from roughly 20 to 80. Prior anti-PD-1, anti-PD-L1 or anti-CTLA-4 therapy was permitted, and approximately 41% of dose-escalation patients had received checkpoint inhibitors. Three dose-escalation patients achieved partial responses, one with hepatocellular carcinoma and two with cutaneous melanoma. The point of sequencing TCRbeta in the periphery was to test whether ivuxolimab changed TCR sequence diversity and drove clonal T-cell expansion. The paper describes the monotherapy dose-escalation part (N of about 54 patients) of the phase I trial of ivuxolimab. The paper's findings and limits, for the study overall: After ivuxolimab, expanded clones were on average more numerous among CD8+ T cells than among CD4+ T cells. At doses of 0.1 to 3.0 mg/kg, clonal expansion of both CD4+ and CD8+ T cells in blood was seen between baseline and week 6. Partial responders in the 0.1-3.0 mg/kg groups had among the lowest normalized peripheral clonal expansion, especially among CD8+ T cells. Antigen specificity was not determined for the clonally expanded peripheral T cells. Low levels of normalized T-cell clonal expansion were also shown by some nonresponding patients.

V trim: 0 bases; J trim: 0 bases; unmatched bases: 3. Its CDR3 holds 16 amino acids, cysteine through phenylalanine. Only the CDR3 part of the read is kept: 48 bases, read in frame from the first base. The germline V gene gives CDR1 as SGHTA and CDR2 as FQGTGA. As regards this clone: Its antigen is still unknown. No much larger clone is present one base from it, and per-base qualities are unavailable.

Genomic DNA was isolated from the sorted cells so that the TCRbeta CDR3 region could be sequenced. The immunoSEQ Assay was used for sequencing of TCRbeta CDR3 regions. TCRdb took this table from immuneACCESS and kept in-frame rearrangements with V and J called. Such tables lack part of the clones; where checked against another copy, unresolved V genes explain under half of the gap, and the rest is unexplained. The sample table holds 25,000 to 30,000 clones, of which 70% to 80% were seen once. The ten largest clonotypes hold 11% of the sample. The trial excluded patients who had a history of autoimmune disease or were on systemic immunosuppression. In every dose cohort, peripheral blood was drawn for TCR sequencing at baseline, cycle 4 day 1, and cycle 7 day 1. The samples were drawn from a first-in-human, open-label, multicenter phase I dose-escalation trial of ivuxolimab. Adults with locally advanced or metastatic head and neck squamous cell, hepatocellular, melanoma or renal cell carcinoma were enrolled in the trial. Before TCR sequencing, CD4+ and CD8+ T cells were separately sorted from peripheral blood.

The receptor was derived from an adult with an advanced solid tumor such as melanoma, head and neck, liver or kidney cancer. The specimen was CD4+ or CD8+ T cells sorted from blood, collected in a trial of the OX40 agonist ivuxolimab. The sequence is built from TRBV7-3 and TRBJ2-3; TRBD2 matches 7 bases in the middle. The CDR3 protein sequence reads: CASSLTAGGSTDTQYF. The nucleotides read TGTGCCAGCAGCTTAACTGCCGGGGGGAGCACAGATACGCAGTATTTT. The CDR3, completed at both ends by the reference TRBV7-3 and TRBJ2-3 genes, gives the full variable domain GAGVSQTPSNKVTEKGKYVELRCDPISGHTALYWYRQSLGQGPEFLIYFQGTGAADDSGLPNDRFFAVRPEGSVSTLKIQRTERGDSAVYLCASSLTAGGSTDTQYFGPGTRLTVL.